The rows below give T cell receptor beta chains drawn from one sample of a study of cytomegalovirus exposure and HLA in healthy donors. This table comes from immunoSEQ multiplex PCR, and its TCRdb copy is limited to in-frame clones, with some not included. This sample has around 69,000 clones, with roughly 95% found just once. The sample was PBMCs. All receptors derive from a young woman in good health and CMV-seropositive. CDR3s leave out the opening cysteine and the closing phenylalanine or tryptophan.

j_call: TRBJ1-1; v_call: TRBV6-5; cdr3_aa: ASSTTGKSGAF
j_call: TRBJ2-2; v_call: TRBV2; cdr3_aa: ASSEGTGTTGELF
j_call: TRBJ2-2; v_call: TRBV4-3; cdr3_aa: ASSQDAPIGSANTGELF
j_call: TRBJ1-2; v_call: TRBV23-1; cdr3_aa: ASSQTGTGCYGYT
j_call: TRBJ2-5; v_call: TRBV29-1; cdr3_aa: SVESSGEETQY
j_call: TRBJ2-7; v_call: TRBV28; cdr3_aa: ASSPTWDFLSYEQY
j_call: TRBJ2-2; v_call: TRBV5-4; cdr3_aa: ASSPQGNGELF
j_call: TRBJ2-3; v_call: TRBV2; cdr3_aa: ASRAGTASRSTDTQY
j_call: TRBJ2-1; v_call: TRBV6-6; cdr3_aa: ASRGTSSYNEQF
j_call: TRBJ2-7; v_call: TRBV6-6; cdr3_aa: ASSAEQGFEQY
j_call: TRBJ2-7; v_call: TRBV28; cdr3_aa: ASRLLAGGAYEQY
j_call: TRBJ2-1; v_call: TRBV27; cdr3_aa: ARCSSAELAYYNEQF
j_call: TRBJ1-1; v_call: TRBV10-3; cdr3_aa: AISESIGDTEAF
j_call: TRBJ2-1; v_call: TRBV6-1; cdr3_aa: ASSEEAESYNEQF
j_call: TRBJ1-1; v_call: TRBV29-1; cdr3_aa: SVAGAQGAEAF
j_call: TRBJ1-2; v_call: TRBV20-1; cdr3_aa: STTGKGYT
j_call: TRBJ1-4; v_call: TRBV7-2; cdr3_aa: ASNMGPGGVEKLF
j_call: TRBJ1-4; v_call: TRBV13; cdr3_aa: ASSSTGFRKLF
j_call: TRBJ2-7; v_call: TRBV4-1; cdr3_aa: ASSQGLASYEQY
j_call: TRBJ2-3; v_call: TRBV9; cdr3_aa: ASSGSLAGNSDTQY
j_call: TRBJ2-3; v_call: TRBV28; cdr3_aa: ASRGQGAGTDTQY
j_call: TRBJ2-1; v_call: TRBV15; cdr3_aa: ATSGRLAGLYNEQF
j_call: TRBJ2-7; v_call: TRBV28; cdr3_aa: ASSPPGGSGH
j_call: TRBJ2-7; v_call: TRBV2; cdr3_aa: ASSERGQGRAEQY
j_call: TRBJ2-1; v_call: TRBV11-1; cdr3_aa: ASSSNRNEQF
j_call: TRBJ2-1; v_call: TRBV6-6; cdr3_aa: ASSPFGLAGDNEQF